This record covers a single T cell receptor beta chain. This record belongs to a study of blood T cell repertoires in COVID-19. Study details: Samples taken during acute and convalescent COVID-19 were collected in the United States, Italy and Spain. The analysed material was cDNA or gDNA that came from T cells, B-cell-depleted T cells, or PBMCs.

Authors' data handling: The assay estimated nucleated cells by amplifying reference gene primers. The protocol was immunoSEQ multiplex PCR, while the TCRdb copy is restricted to in-frame clones and leaves out a portion. V and J calls plus clone size are reproduced from that table; the DNA served to infer D and trimming. This table holds about 380,000 clones, approximately 80% found once. This CDR3 has 15 residues. V was clipped by 1 base and J by 4 bases, with 14 bases between them. Germline assignment: CDR1 SGHAT and CDR2 FQNNGV. This TCR was recovered from a human donor with acute or convalescent COVID-19. The donor label of this sample is uncertain. Sequenced: peripheral blood. This rearrangement joins TRBV11-2 to TRBJ2-7, with D maybe TRBD2 (5 bases). The chain's CDR3 is CASSLGGMGAYEQYF. CDR3 sequence (DNA): TGTGCCAGCAGCTTAGGAGGGATGGGCGCGTACGAGCAGTACTTC.